This TCR beta chain was profiled in a study of tissue T cells after allogeneic stem cell transplantation. This CDR3 is 14 amino acids long. Germline CDR1 and CDR2: FNHDT and SITEND (reference sequence). V lost 0 bases, J lost 3 bases, and 3 bases stayed unmatched. Time point in this sample: mouse harvest day 7 after allogeneic transplant. The graft held 10^6 splenic CD5+ T cells and 10^7 T-cell-depleted bone marrow cells. This mouse GVHD model was MHC-mismatched B6 to BALB/c, profiled day 7 or 14. Generated by immunoSEQ multiplex PCR, the TCRdb table keeps only in-frame clones and is missing some. In the table there are about 6,900 clones, 40% to 60% of which are singletons. About this clone itself: Mouse gene names and germline throughout. The CDR3 extends 1 residue past the end of the read, so its final part is completed from the germline J gene.

The rearrangement joins TRBV19 to TRBJ2-7; 7 positions agree with TRBD1. The sequence was obtained from a female BALB/c mouse given C57BL/6 T cells with graft-versus-host disease after an allogeneic hematopoietic cell transplant. Sequencing input: gut tissue. The sequenced part of the CDR3 DNA is TGTGCCAGCAGTATAGTCCCAGGGGGCTATGAACAGTAC. This sequence encodes CASSIVPGGYEQY. The complete CDR3 sequence is CASSIVPGGYEQYF.